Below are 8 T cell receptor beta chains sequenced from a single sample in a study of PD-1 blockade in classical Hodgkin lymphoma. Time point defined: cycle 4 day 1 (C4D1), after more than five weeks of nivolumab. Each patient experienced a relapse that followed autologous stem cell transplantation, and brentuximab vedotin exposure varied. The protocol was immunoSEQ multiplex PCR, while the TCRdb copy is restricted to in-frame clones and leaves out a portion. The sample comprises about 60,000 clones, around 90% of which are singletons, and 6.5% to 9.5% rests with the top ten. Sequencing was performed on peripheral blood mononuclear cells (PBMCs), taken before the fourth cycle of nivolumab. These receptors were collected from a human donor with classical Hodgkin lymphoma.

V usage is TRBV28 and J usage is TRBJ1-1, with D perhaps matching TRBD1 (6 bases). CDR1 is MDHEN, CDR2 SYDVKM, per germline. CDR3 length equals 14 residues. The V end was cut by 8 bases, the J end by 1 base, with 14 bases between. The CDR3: CASGPGQPNTEAFF. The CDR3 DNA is TGTGCCAGCGGCCCCGGACAGCCGAACACTGAAGCTTTCTTT. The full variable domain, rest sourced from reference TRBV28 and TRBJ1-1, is DVKVTQSSRYLVKRTGEKVFLECVQDMDHENMFWYRQDPGLGLRLIYFSYDVKMKEKGDIPEGYSVSREKKERFSLILESASTNQTSMYLCASGPGQPNTEAFFGQGTRLTVV.

DNA of the CDR3: TGTGCCACCAGCAGAGATCAGGGGTCTAATGAAAAACTGTTTTTT. Translation: CATSRDQGSNEKLFF. V usage is TRBV15 and J usage is TRBJ1-4, with D perhaps matching TRBD1 (6 bases). V lost 0 bases to trimming and J lost 3 bases, with 8 bases between them. The CDR3 covers 15 residues. The germline gives CDR1 LNHNV, CDR2 YYDKDF (reference sequence).

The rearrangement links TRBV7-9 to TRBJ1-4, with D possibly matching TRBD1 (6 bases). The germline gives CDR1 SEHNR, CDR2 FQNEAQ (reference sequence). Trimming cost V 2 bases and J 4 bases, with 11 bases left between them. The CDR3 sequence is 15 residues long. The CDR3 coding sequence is TGTGCCAGCAGCTTAAACAGGGCGGTTAATGAAAAACTGTTTTTT. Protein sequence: CASSLNRAVNEKLFF. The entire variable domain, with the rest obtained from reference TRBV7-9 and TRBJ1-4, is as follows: DTGVSQNPRHKITKRGQNVTFRCDPISEHNRLYWYRQTLGQGPEFLTYFQNEAQLEKSRLLSDRFSAERPKGSFSTLEIQRTEQGDSAMYLCASSLNRAVNEKLFFGSGTQLSVL.

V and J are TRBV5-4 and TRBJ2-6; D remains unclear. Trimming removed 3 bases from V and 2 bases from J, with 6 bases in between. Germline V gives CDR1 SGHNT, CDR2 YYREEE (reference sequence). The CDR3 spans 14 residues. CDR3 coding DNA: TGTGCCAGCAGCTCCGACACTGGGGCCAACGTCCTGACTTTC. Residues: CASSSDTGANVLTF.

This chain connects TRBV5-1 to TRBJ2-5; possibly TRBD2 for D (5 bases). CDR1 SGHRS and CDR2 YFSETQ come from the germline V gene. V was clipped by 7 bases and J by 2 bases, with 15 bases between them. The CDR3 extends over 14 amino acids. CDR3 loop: CASFPGEIQETQYF. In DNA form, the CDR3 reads TGCGCCAGCTTCCCTGGGGAGATACAAGAGACCCAGTACTTC.

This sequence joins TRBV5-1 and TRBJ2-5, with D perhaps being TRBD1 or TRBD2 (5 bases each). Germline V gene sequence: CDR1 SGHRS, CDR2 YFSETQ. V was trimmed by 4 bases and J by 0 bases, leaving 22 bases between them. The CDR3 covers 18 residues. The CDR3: CASSRPPGPSMYQETQYF. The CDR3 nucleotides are TGCGCCAGCAGCAGACCTCCGGGACCTTCCATGTACCAAGAGACCCAGTACTTC. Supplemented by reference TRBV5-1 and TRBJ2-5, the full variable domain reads KAGVTQTPRYLIKTRGQQVTLSCSPISGHRSVSWYQQTPGQGLQFLFEYFSETQRNKGNFPGRFSGRQFSNSRSEMNVSTLELGDSALYLCASSRPPGPSMYQETQYFGPGTRLLVL.

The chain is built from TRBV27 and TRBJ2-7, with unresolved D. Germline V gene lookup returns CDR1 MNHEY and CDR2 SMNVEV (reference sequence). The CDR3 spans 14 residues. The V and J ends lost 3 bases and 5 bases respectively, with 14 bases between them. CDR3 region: CASSFSPNTHEQYF. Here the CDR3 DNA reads TGTGCCAGCAGTTTTTCGCCCAACACTCACGAGCAGTACTTC.

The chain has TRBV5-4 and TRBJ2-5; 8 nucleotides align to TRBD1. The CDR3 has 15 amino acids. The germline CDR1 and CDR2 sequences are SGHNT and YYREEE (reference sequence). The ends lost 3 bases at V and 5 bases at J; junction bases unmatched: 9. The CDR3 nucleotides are TGTGCCAGCAGCTCCGCAAGGACAGGGAGGGAGACCCAGTACTTC. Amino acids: CASSSARTGRETQYF.